A selection of T cell receptor beta chains follows, all from one sample in a study of OX40 agonist ivuxolimab in advanced cancers. Here immunoSEQ multiplex PCR was the method, and the copy in TCRdb shows in-frame clones only, minus some. Altogether tens of thousands of clones are present, approximately 89% being singletons, with the ten largest covering 0.3% to 0.4%. The sample here was CD4+ or CD8+ T cells sorted from blood, taken in a trial of the OX40 agonist ivuxolimab. The receptor set was obtained from an adult with an advanced solid tumor such as melanoma, head and neck, liver or kidney cancer. Both conserved end residues are part of each CDR3. The size of a clone is reported for some rows only, either as once, few or many, or as a class for expanded clones.

. 15 TRBV19 CASSKGDGSNQPQHF
. 17 TRBV7-2 CASSFGGGTGAGGELFF
. 14 TRBV5-4 CATSARDRLYEQYF
. 13 TRBV14 CASSQRQPYGYTF
. 16 TRBV4-2 CASSQDHQMNTGELFF
. 16 TRBV7-2 CASSPRTSGNTGELFF
once 13 TRBV30 CAWSVLMGNTIYF
. 15 TRBV15 CATSRKRGNNQPQHF
once 16 TRBV5-6 CASSLAGGGSNQPQHF
. 13 TRBV5-1 CASSSRTGLGAFF
. 14 TRBV28 CASSLGRWGTEAFF
. 14 TRBV29-1 CSVVRGIRQETQYF
. 13 TRBV10-3 CATQTGTSYEQYF
. 14 TRBV9 CASSVAGVGSPLHF
. 14 TRBV11-2 CASSLGPKEVEQYF
. 15 TRBV5-1 CASSLDGQGFDEQFF
. 12 TRBV10-3 CAISPDSYEQYF
. 13 TRBV4-3 CASSQEVGHSYTF
few 15 TRBV7-9 CASSGVASSYNEQFF
once 14 TRBV11-2 CASSLGGTVFEAFF
. 14 TRBV2 CASRGDSLYQPQHF
. 16 TRBV18 CASSLRDRGHSYEQYF
. 17 TRBV27 CASSLNRGPLTNEKLFF
. 12 TRBV18 CASSPQGSGYTF
. 15 TRBV6-5 CASSTRDRATYEQYF
few 13 TRBV5-8 CASSLSGVQPQHF
. 17 TRBV4-3 CASSQGFWGEGDEKLFF
. 14 TRBV5-4 CASSLGALNTEAFF
. 14 TRBV27 CASSLATSGSEQFF
. 13 TRBV18 CASSPTSNQPQHF
. 13 TRBV29-1 CSVGREGGTEAFF
few 16 TRBV28 CASTHSGGFGAYEQYF